This T cell receptor beta chain was sequenced for a study of T cell responses to AZD1222 COVID-19 vaccine. Sequenced by immunoSEQ multiplex PCR; TCRdb stores in-frame clones only, minus some. Here the sample spans approximately 75,000 clones, 80% to 90% being singletons. The length of the CDR3 is 15 residues. J lost 2 bases, V lost 2 bases, and 2 bases had no gene match. Per germline, CDR1 MNHEY and CDR2 SVGEGT. The sequencing here drew on peripheral blood, taken 28 days after the second AZD1222 dose. The chain is built from TRBV6-2 or TRBV6-3 and TRBJ2-5, with TRBD2 matching over 10 bases. This clonotype originated in an adult who received the AZD1222 COVID-19 vaccine. CDR3 loop: CASSYASGGQETQYF. In DNA form, the CDR3 reads TGTGCCAGCAGTTACGCTAGCGGGGGTCAAGAGACCCAGTACTTC.